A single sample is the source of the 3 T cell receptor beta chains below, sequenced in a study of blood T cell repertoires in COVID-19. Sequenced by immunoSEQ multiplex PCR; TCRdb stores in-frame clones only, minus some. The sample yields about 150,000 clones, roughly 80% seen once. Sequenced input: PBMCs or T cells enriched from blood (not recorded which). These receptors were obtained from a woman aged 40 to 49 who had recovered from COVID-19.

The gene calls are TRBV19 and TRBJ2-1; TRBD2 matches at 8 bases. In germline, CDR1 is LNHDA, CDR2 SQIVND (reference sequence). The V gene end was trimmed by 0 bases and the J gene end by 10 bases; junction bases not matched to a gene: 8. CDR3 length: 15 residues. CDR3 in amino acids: CASSIDVSGGKEQFF. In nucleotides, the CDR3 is TGTGCCAGTAGTATAGATGTGAGCGGGGGAAAAGAGCAGTTCTTC.

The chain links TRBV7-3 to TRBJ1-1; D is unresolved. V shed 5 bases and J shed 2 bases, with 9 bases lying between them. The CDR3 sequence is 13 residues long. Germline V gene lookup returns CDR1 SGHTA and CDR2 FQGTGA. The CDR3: CASSEGYNTEAFF. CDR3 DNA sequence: TGTGCCAGCAGCGAGGGTTACAACACTGAAGCTTTCTTT. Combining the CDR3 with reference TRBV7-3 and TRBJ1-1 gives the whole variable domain GAGVSQTPSNKVTEKGKYVELRCDPISGHTALYWYRQSLGQGPEFLIYFQGTGAADDSGLPNDRFFAVRPEGSVSTLKIQRTERGDSAVYLCASSEGYNTEAFFGQGTRLTVV.

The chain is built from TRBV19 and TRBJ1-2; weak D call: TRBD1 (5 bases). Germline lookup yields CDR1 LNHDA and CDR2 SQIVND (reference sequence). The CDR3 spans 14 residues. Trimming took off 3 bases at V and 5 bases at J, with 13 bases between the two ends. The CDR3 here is CASSIGGYHYGYTF. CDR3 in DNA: TGTGCCAGTAGTATTGGGGGGTACCATTATGGCTACACCTTC.